The present T cell receptor (beta chain) was sequenced within a study of T-cell memory formation after mild COVID-19. In the study overall: In these data, TCR clusters were largely donor specific.

With constant-segment primers, 5'RACE yielded cDNA libraries of TCR alpha and TCR beta that carried sample barcodes and UMIs. TCRdb independently ran MiXCR on the 5' RACE reads; one entry per CDR3 protein. This table holds 350,000 to 450,000 distinct CDR3 sequences, approximately 24% found once. V lost 5 bases and J 7 bases, leaving 3 bases between the germline ends. This CDR3 is built from 10 residues. Germline lookup yields CDR1 SGHVS and CDR2 FQNEAQ. Study-level results: Clones from the second wave (peaking day 37) had unconfirmed SARS-CoV-2 specificity. Later expanders leaned CD4+, whereas clones that contracted between day 15 and 85 were balanced CD4/CD8.

Turning to this clonotype: Its antigen is as yet unknown. A much larger clone differs from this one at a single base, so this may be a read error.

The clonotype originates from an adult woman who had mild COVID-19 (a few samples of this study predate the infection). Cell type and time point are not known. The sequencing sample was made of PBMCs or a T cell subset sorted from them (not recorded which). The V gene is TRBV7-8, the J gene TRBJ2-1; D not certain. The CDR3 region is CASSVNEQFF. The CDR3 coding sequence is TGTGCCAGCAGCGTGAATGAGCAGTTCTTC.